The 21 T cell receptor beta chains in this list originate from one sample, sequenced in a study of HIV-infected patients and healthy controls (dated by TCRdb to the mid-2010s). The library came from 5' RACE. Sequencing took place on an Illumina MiSeq. 500 ng RNA was reverse transcribed with SuperScript III using primers against the alpha and beta constant regions. Separate libraries for the alpha and beta chains were generated through chain-specific third strand synthesis that incorporated multiplexing indices. TCRdb itself trimmed the public reads at Q25 with fastp, ran MiXCR and retained productive beta chains. CDR3 protein sequences are deduplicated, and each keeps its most common genes and DNA. The sample includes roughly 22,000 distinct CDR3 sequences, with 8.5% to 9% observed a single time. In total, the top ten clones hold around 4.1% of the sample. Since whole blood was used without any cell fractionation, the repertoire reflected all peripheral T cells in unsorted form.

The sequenced sample was blood. The source of these receptors is an adult in good health.

This clonotype was detected many times. The chain uses TRBV7-9 and TRBJ2-7, with D perhaps TRBD1 (6 bases). The germline V gene has CDR1 SEHNR and CDR2 FQNEAQ (reference sequence). This CDR3 comprises 14 residues. The V end was cut by 5 bases, the J end by 3 bases, with 14 bases between. This CDR3 is CASSPMTGYYEQYF. The CDR3 DNA sequence: TGTGCCAGCAGCCCGATGACAGGTTACTACGAGCAGTACTTC.

The CDR3: CASSWDRSSYEQYF. The CDR3 nucleotides are TGTGCCAGCTCTTGGGACAGGAGCTCCTACGAGCAGTACTTC. The J gene is TRBJ2-7, the V gene TRBV27; 8 positions match TRBD1. The CDR3 has 14 residues. V shed 8 bases and J 0 bases; nucleotides not matched to a gene: 6. Germline V gene sequence: CDR1 MNHEY, CDR2 SMNVEV (reference sequence).

There are many counts of this clonotype. CDR3 nucleotide sequence: TGTGCCAGCAAGTTACAGACAGGGCTCTCGGGGCAGCCCCAGCATTTT. It translates to CASKLQTGLSGQPQHF. The genes are TRBV12-3 or TRBV12-4 and TRBJ1-5, with TRBD1 identical over 7 bases. The CDR3 runs to 16 residues. V lost 7 bases, J lost 7 bases, and 16 bases stayed unmatched.

The V gene is TRBV5-1, the J gene TRBJ1-1; unclear D gene. Germline V gives CDR1 SGHRS, CDR2 YFSETQ. The CDR3 spans 14 residues. V lost 4 bases to trimming and J lost 5 bases, with 15 bases between them. CDR3 sequence reads: CASSQEIGSTEAFF. As DNA, the CDR3 is TGCGCCAGCAGCCAGGAAATCGGTTCGACTGAAGCTTTCTTT.

This clonotype was seen many times. The rearrangement joins TRBV7-9 to TRBJ1-1; D unresolved. Germline-derived CDR1 and CDR2 are SEHNR and FQNEAQ (reference sequence). This CDR3 region has 15 residues. The V gene lost 2 bases and the J gene lost 0 bases, with 10 bases spanning the gap. This CDR3 is CASSLRDPLNTEAFF. The DNA for the CDR3 is TGTGCCAGCAGCTTAAGAGATCCCTTGAACACTGAAGCTTTCTTT.

The chain has TRBV11-3 and TRBJ2-5; 11 bases align to TRBD1. The CDR3 has 15 amino acids. Looked up from germline, CDR1 is SGHNT and CDR2 is YENEEA. With 5 bases clipped from V and 4 bases from J, the junction kept 6 bases outside the gene matches. The CDR3 DNA sequence: TGTGCCAGCAGCCAGGGACAGGGGGTATCAGAGACCCAGTACTTC. As protein: CASSQGQGVSETQYF.

This clonotype is labeled medium-sized. A junction end diverges from the germline sequence, so it may reflect a read error. J is TRBJ1-1 and V is TRBV30; no firm D call. Germline CDR1 is GTSNPN and CDR2 is SVGIG (reference sequence). The CDR3 is made up of 12 amino acids. The CDR3 DNA is TGTGCCTGGACCCGAAGCAACAGTGAAGCTTTCTTT. Protein product: CAWTRSNSEAFF.

As concerns this clonotype: The final CDR3 position lacks the conserved phenylalanine or tryptophan, pointing to a likely read error. This chain uses TRBV19 with TRBJ1-1; no definite D call. The CDR3 contains 11 residues. The V end was cut by 10 bases, the J end by 7 bases, with 13 bases between. Germline CDR1 reads LNHDA; CDR2 reads SQIVND (reference sequence). CDR3 in DNA: TGTGCCACACTTCTAAAGAGTGAAGCTTTCCTT. This codes for CATLLKSEAFL.

This clonotype was observed many times. The chain carries TRBV7-6 and TRBJ1-5, with TRBD1 matching over 7 bases. Germline-derived CDR1 and CDR2 are SGHVS and FNYEAQ. The CDR3 has 15 amino acids. V lost 1 base to trimming and J lost 2 bases; unmatched junction nucleotides: 2. The CDR3 sequence: CASSLVRGGNQPQHF. DNA for the CDR3: TGTGCCAGCAGCTTAGTCAGGGGGGGCAATCAGCCCCAGCATTTT.

This clonotype was counted ten times or more. This rearrangement joins TRBV20-1 to TRBJ1-5, with 8 bases that match TRBD1. CDR1 and CDR2 (germline): DFQATT, SNEGSKA (reference sequence). CDR3 length: 14 residues. Trimming at V came to 2 bases and at J to 6 bases, leaving 6 bases not matched to a gene. CDR3 protein: CSARPPTGAQPQHF. As DNA, the CDR3 is TGCAGTGCTAGACCACCGACAGGGGCTCAGCCCCAGCATTTT.

This clonotype appeared many times. The rearrangement links TRBV6-2 or TRBV6-3 to TRBJ2-7; D may match TRBD1 or TRBD2 (5 bases each). Per the germline V gene, CDR1 is MNHEY and CDR2 is SVGEGT. CDR3 size: 14 residues. V shed 5 bases and J shed 5 bases, with 16 bases lying between them. CDR3 region: CASSKPGPRDEQYF. The CDR3, as DNA: TGTGCCAGCAGTAAGCCGGGGCCCCGTGACGAGCAGTACTTC.

The chain employs TRBV6-5 and TRBJ2-2, with 10 bases aligning to TRBD2. Germline V gene sequence: CDR1 MNHEY, CDR2 SVGAGI. Trimming removed 6 bases from V and 2 bases from J; junction bases left unmatched: 3. This CDR3 contains 15 residues. The CDR3 DNA sequence: TGTGCCAGCAGAAAGCGGGGGGGAAACACCGGGGAGCTGTTTTTT. Its protein product is CASRKRGGNTGELFF.

This clonotype was detected only a few times. V gene TRBV12-3 or TRBV12-4 combines with J gene TRBJ1-2; no definite D call. The CDR3 sequence is 13 residues long. Trimming cost V 7 bases and J 7 bases, with 16 bases left between them. CDR3 loop: CASTPWDAGGYTF. CDR3 in DNA: TGTGCCAGCACCCCCTGGGATGCGGGTGGCTACACCTTC.

This clonotype was counted ten times or more. The V call is TRBV2, the J call TRBJ2-2, with D possibly being TRBD1 (6 bases). Per germline, CDR1 SNHLY and CDR2 FYNNEI. The CDR3 is made up of 16 amino acids. V was shortened by 6 bases and J by 0 bases, with 14 bases between the two germline ends. The chain's CDR3 is CASRISGTTNTGELFF. The CDR3, as DNA: TGTGCCAGCAGAATAAGTGGGACAACGAACACCGGGGAGCTGTTTTTT.

This clonotype was seen repeatedly, ten times or more. The rearrangement joins TRBV6-5 to TRBJ2-2; D is unclear. The germline V and J ends were trimmed by 2 bases and 10 bases, with 8 bases remaining between them. The length of the CDR3 is 12 residues. The germline CDR1 and CDR2 sequences are MNHEY and SVGAGI. CDR3 bases: TGTGCCAGCAGTTACACACAGAAGGAGCTGTTTTTT. This translates into CASSYTQKELFF.

There are many counts of this clonotype. J is TRBJ1-3 and V is TRBV20-1; D is unclear. The CDR3 runs to 14 residues. Germline CDR1 and CDR2: DFQATT and SNEGSKA (reference sequence). Between the trimmed V and J ends, which lost 2 bases and 1 base, there was a span of 9 bases. CDR3 in DNA: TGCAGTGCTAGAACGAAAGGGTCTGGAAACACCATATATTTT. Translation: CSARTKGSGNTIYF.

In this sample, this clonotype turned up many times. The chain has TRBV12-3 or TRBV12-4 and TRBJ1-1; maybe TRBD1 (6 bases). The germline V and J ends were trimmed by 2 bases and 5 bases, with 12 bases remaining between them. This CDR3 comprises 14 residues. CDR3 protein: CASSLLGAGTEAFF. The CDR3 DNA reads as TGTGCCAGCAGTTTACTGGGGGCTGGAACTGAAGCTTTCTTT.

This clonotype was detected many times. The J gene is TRBJ1-1, the V gene TRBV7-9; D not certain. V was cut by 1 base and J by 7 bases, with 7 bases left in between. CDR1 and CDR2 (germline): SEHNR, FQNEAQ (reference sequence). This CDR3 comprises 12 residues. CDR3 protein: CASSLVRIEAFF. The CDR3 DNA reads as TGTGCCAGCAGCTTAGTAAGGATTGAAGCTTTCTTT.

This clonotype was recorded many times. V usage is TRBV15 and J usage is TRBJ2-3, with TRBD2 identical over 8 bases. This CDR3 has 17 residues. CDR1 is LNHNV and CDR2 is YYDKDF in the germline V gene (reference sequence). V lost 0 bases to trimming and J lost 3 bases; unmatched junction nucleotides: 8. CDR3 bases: TGTGCCACCAGCAGAGATAGGGAGCGGGGGTTAACAGATACGCAGTATTTT. This gives the protein CATSRDRERGLTDTQYF.

This clonotype was observed at least ten times. The rearrangement joins TRBV20-1 to TRBJ2-7; the D call may be TRBD1 or TRBD2 (6 bases each). This CDR3 contains 16 residues. Germline-derived CDR1 and CDR2 are DFQATT and SNEGSKA (reference sequence). V was clipped by 1 base and J by 1 base, with 17 bases between them. The CDR3 DNA sequence: TGCAGTGCTAGAGCGTTAACGGGGGCCTTATCCTACGAGCAGTACTTC. It translates to CSARALTGALSYEQYF.

J is TRBJ2-1 and V is TRBV18; D is ambiguous. The CDR3 contains 13 residues. V shed 6 bases and J shed 3 bases, with 9 bases lying between them. CDR1 and CDR2 from the germline V gene are KGHSH and LQKENI. CDR3 nucleotide sequence: TGTGCCAGCTCCTATGACCGCTACAATGAGCAGTTCTTC. Protein sequence: CASSYDRYNEQFF.